The subject of this entry is one T cell receptor beta chain. Antigen specificity is unknown. The CDR3 end lies 3 residues beyond the end of the read and is filled in from the germline J gene. Germline V gene data show CDR1 as MNHEY and CDR2 as SVGEGT. V lost 3 bases to trimming and J lost 3 bases; unmatched junction nucleotides: 10. The CDR3 loop spans 17 amino acids. Using immunoSEQ multiplex PCR, the repertoire was profiled, and TCRdb retains in-frame clones only, with some absent. This specimen shows 15,000 to 20,000 clones; the ten leading clones hold 8% to 11%. This entry is derived from a study of T cells in women clearing cervical HPV infection. As for the study in general: Cases were women with histologically confirmed HPV16-related CIN3 or worse, including a couple of invasive cancers. With HLA typing for only a few women, HLA confounding remains possible. Notes on the study in general: CIN3+ cases had significantly higher TCR repertoire richness than controls, but evenness did not differ.

Prevalent HPV16 infections were excluded; only incident single HPV16 infections included. This clonotype originated in a woman aged 18 to 75 with a cervical HPV16 infection that either progressed to CIN3+ or cleared (not recorded which). Source material: blood buffy coat. This chain uses TRBV6-2 or TRBV6-3 with TRBJ2-1; 8 bases align to TRBD2. The CDR3 DNA, read in part, is TGTGCCAGCAGTTATGAGAACAGCGGGAGCCACTACAATGAG. As protein: CASSYENSGSHYNE. The full-length CDR3 reads as CASSYENSGSHYNEQFF.